A selection of T cell receptor beta chains follows, all from one sample in a study of blood T cell repertoires in COVID-19. Sequenced by immunoSEQ multiplex PCR; TCRdb stores in-frame clones only, minus some. The sample lists under 500,000 clones, roughly nine tenths occurring once. The sequencing sample was made of PBMCs or T cells enriched from blood (not recorded which). These receptors originate from a man aged 30-40 years who had recovered from COVID-19. Each CDR3 is given with its conserved first and last residue. The D gene is left open where the match is weak. Rows may omit the clone size; those that give it use once, few, many or a size class.

>TRBV4-1|TRBD2|TRBJ2-7|NA
CASSQDRLAYEQYF
TGCGCCAGCAGCCAAGATAGACTAGCATACGAGCAGTACTTC
>TRBV18|NA|TRBJ1-3|once
CASSPADIPGNTIYF
TGTGCCAGCTCACCGGCGGACATCCCTGGAAACACCATATATTTT
>TRBV27|TRBD2|TRBJ2-7|NA
CASRRTSGASYEQYF
TGTGCCAGCAGACGGACTAGCGGAGCCTCCTACGAGCAGTACTTC
>TRBV28|TRBD1|TRBJ1-3|NA
CASSFETGGNTIYF
TGTGCCAGCAGTTTTGAGACAGGGGGAAACACCATATATTTT
>TRBV5-1|NA|TRBJ2-1|NA
CASSLVLEGNEQFF
TGCGCCAGCAGCTTGGTCTTAGAGGGTAATGAGCAGTTCTTC
>TRBV19|NA|TRBJ2-5|NA
CASSIHGGETQYF
TGTGCCAGTAGTATACACGGCGGGGAGACCCAGTACTTC
>TRBV28|TRBD1|TRBJ1-6|NA
CASSLRDRKSSPLHF
TGTGCCAGCAGTTTACGGGACAGAAAGAGTTCACCCCTCCACTTT
>TRBV19|NA|TRBJ2-3|NA
CASTRRGIQDTQYF
TGTGCCAGTACCCGAAGGGGGATTCAAGATACGCAGTATTTT
>TRBV7-5|NA|TRBJ1-3|NA
CVRSLARGSGNTIYF
TGTGTCAGAAGCTTAGCCCGAGGATCTGGAAACACCATATATTTT
>TRBV18|TRBD2|TRBJ2-1|NA
CASSPLAGGLEGEQFF
TGTGCCAGCTCACCCCTAGCGGGAGGGCTAGAGGGTGAGCAGTTCTTC
>TRBV19|NA|TRBJ2-1|NA
CASGPREFNEQFF
TGTGCCAGCGGACCCCGGGAATTCAATGAGCAGTTCTTC
>TRBV18|TRBD2|TRBJ2-1|NA
CASSPMGLESGEQFF
TGTGCCAGCTCACCAATGGGACTAGAGAGCGGTGAGCAGTTCTTC
>TRBV24-1|TRBD2|TRBJ2-1|NA
CATSDTGTSGRGSPYNEQFF
TGTGCCACCAGTGACACCGGGACTAGCGGGAGGGGTTCTCCCTACAATGAGCAGTTCTTC
>TRBV5-1|NA|TRBJ2-7|NA
CASSPSSGSSYEQYF
TGCGCCAGCAGTCCCTCTTCCGGGTCCTCCTACGAGCAGTACTTC